The 22 T cell receptor beta chains reported below all come from one sample, sequenced in a study of memory CD4+ T cells and cytomegalovirus serostatus. Single viable CD3+CD4+CD8-CD45RO+ cells were sorted as the memory CD4+ T cells. Assay: immunoSEQ multiplex PCR; the TCRdb copy retains only in-frame clones and omits some. The profile shows about 82,000 clones, around 80% of them singletons. The sample taken for sequencing was memory CD4+ T cells from blood. The receptors derive from an adult in good health and CMV-seronegative.

The chain couples TRBV5-4 to TRBJ2-5; 8 nucleotides line up with TRBD2. The J segment lost 2 bases and the V segment lost 0 bases, leaving 6 bases of the junction unmatched. Germline CDR1 is SGHNT and CDR2 is YYREEE (reference sequence). This CDR3 has 16 residues. The CDR3: CASSLGIAGRQETQYF. CDR3 nucleotide sequence: TGTGCCAGCAGCTTGGGGATAGCGGGACGACAAGAGACCCAGTACTTC.

In this sample, this clone turned up a few times. The CDR3 loop is CASSLDPANYGYTF. The CDR3 DNA is TGTGCCAGCAGCTTGGATCCAGCTAACTATGGCTACACCTTC. The chain employs TRBV5-4 and TRBJ1-2; D unclear. Per germline, CDR1 SGHNT and CDR2 YYREEE (reference sequence). The V and J ends lost 0 bases and 0 bases respectively, with 6 bases between them. The CDR3 runs to 14 residues.

The CDR3 region has the DNA TGTGCCAGCAGTGAGGGGGCTAACTATGGCTACACCTTC. Translation gives CASSEGANYGYTF. The chain recombines TRBV2 with TRBJ1-2; perhaps TRBD1 as D (5 bases). Germline V gene lookup returns CDR1 SNHLY and CDR2 FYNNEI. The CDR3 has 13 residues. Trimming stripped 3 bases from V and 0 bases from J, with 5 bases between.

This clone was detected a few times. The chain recombines TRBV19 with TRBJ2-7; tentatively, D is TRBD1 or TRBD2 (5 bases each). The germline CDR1 and CDR2 sequences are LNHDA and SQIVND (reference sequence). The V and J ends lost 5 bases and 1 base respectively, with 12 bases between them. CDR3 length: 14 residues. The CDR3 region is CASSYRDGSYEQYF. The CDR3 bases are TGTGCCAGTAGTTACCGGGACGGTTCCTACGAGCAGTACTTC.

The chain carries TRBV7-2 and TRBJ2-1, with 11 positions matching TRBD2. This CDR3 spans 16 amino acids. Germline V gene data show CDR1 as SGHTA and CDR2 as FQGNSA. The J segment lost 4 bases and the V segment lost 4 bases, leaving 6 bases of the junction unmatched. The CDR3: CASSSHSGGEYNEQFF. CDR3 bases: TGTGCCAGCAGCTCACATAGCGGGGGGGAATACAATGAGCAGTTCTTC.

The chain uses TRBV5-1 and TRBJ1-2; D is undetermined. CDR3 length: 14 amino acids. V was clipped by 0 bases and J by 4 bases, with 10 bases between them. The germline V gene has CDR1 SGHRS and CDR2 YFSETQ. Here the CDR3 DNA reads TGCGCCAGCAGCTTGGATGTGACCGGCTATGGCTACACCTTC. It codes for CASSLDVTGYGYTF.

This chain joins TRBV28 and TRBJ1-2; D is unresolved. V was pared by 5 bases and J by 2 bases, with 9 bases between. Germline V gene data show CDR1 as MDHEN and CDR2 as SYDVKM. This CDR3 region has 13 residues. The CDR3 region is CASSPQENYGYTF. The CDR3 nucleotides read TGTGCCAGCAGTCCCCAGGAAAACTATGGCTACACCTTC.

This clone has a handful of counts. The chain has TRBV9 and TRBJ1-3; TRBD1 aligns across 7 bases. CDR1 and CDR2 (germline): SGDLS, YYNGEE. The CDR3 has 17 amino acids. V gave up 0 bases and J gave up 0 bases; unmatched junction bases: 6. The CDR3 region has the DNA TGTGCCAGCAGCGTAGGGTCAGGGGGAAACTCTGGAAACACCATATATTTT. Translation gives CASSVGSGGNSGNTIYF.

The rearrangement uses TRBV6-5 and TRBJ2-7, with D tentatively TRBD1 (6 bases). V shed 0 bases and J shed 5 bases, with 17 bases lying between them. Per germline, CDR1 MNHEY and CDR2 SVGAGI. This CDR3 has 16 amino acids. As DNA, the CDR3 is TGTGCCAGCAGTTACTCTTTTCTAGGAACAGGGAACGAGCAGTACTTC. Encoded protein: CASSYSFLGTGNEQYF.

V usage is TRBV7-2 and J usage is TRBJ2-1; 8 bases line up with TRBD2. Looked up from germline, CDR1 is SGHTA and CDR2 is FQGNSA. The CDR3 is 17 residues long. V lost 4 bases, J lost 2 bases, and 10 bases stayed unmatched. The chain's CDR3 is CASSYTGTSSPYNEQFF. CDR3 coding DNA: TGTGCCAGCAGCTATACCGGGACTAGTTCTCCCTACAATGAGCAGTTCTTC.

The sample holds many counts of this clone. The chain employs TRBV2 and TRBJ2-5; D remains unclear. The germline V gene encodes CDR1 SNHLY and CDR2 FYNNEI. The CDR3 has 15 residues. Trimming shortened V by 4 bases and J by 2 bases, and 14 bases separated the two germline ends. DNA of the CDR3: TGTGCCAGCAGTGTGACCCGGCTGTCACAAGAGACCCAGTACTTC. It translates to CASSVTRLSQETQYF.

In its sample, this clone was seen a few times. The genes are TRBV18 and TRBJ1-2, with a tentative D call TRBD1 (6 bases). CDR1 is KGHSH and CDR2 is LQKENI in the germline V gene. V lost 2 bases to trimming and J lost 2 bases, with 18 bases between them. The CDR3 sequence is 17 residues long. The CDR3 coding sequence is TGTGCCAGCTCACCATTTCTTCCCCAGGGGAGAAACTATGGCTACACCTTC. As protein: CASSPFLPQGRNYGYTF.

V usage is TRBV7-3 and J usage is TRBJ2-5; TRBD1 is a possible D gene (5 bases). Trimming took off 5 bases at V and 4 bases at J, with 14 bases between the two ends. Germline loops: CDR1 SGHTA, CDR2 FQGTGA. This CDR3 is 14 amino acids long. The CDR3, as DNA: TGTGCCAGCAGCCAGGGCAGTACGGCAGAGACCCAGTACTTC. Protein sequence: CASSQGSTAETQYF.

V and J are TRBV7-2 and TRBJ2-1; 11 bases line up with TRBD2. With V trimmed by 5 bases and J by 5 bases, 11 bases remained unmatched. This CDR3 comprises 17 residues. Germline CDR1 and CDR2: SGHTA and FQGNSA. The CDR3 protein is CASSPRGISGGDNEQFF. The CDR3 coding sequence is TGTGCCAGCAGCCCACGAGGTATTAGCGGGGGGGACAATGAGCAGTTCTTC.

The V gene is TRBV18, the J gene TRBJ2-5; unclear D gene. With 3 bases removed from V and 5 bases from J, the gap between germline ends came to 7 bases. The CDR3 totals 12 residues. Germline loops: CDR1 KGHSH, CDR2 LQKENI. The CDR3: CASSPTEETQYF. In DNA, the CDR3 is TGTGCCAGCTCACCTACGGAGGAGACCCAGTACTTC.

The chain joins TRBV23-1 to TRBJ2-1; unclear D gene. TRBV23-1 is designated an ORF whose function remains uncertain. This CDR3 is 17 amino acids long. The V gene lost 3 bases and the J gene lost 7 bases, with 22 bases spanning the gap. The CDR3 reads CASSQAASVLVTNEQFF. The CDR3 nucleotides read TGCGCCAGCAGTCAGGCAGCTTCGGTGTTGGTAACAAATGAGCAGTTCTTC.

The chain uses TRBV6-1 and TRBJ1-3; possible D gene TRBD1, 5 bases. The CDR3 extends over 16 amino acids. The germline gives CDR1 MNHNS, CDR2 SASEGT. Trimming shortened V by 4 bases and J by 0 bases, and 13 bases separated the two germline ends. CDR3 residues: CASSADGAVSGNTIYF. The CDR3 coding sequence is TGTGCCAGCAGTGCGGACGGGGCGGTCTCTGGAAACACCATATATTTT.

The chain carries TRBV10-1 and TRBJ2-2; the D gene is possibly TRBD2 (7 bases). V was trimmed by 0 bases and J by 4 bases, leaving 18 bases between them. Germline-derived CDR1 and CDR2 are WNHNN and SYGVQD (reference sequence). The CDR3 has 18 amino acids. The CDR3 loop reads CASSESAPAGAPTGELFF. The CDR3, as DNA: TGCGCCAGCAGTGAGTCGGCCCCGGCGGGGGCCCCCACCGGGGAGCTGTTTTTT.

The chain recombines TRBV4-2 with TRBJ2-3; 13 nucleotides match TRBD2. The CDR3 has 16 residues. With 8 bases clipped from V and 6 bases from J, the junction kept 11 bases outside the gene matches. Germline CDR1 reads LGHNA; CDR2 reads YNFKEQ. This chain's CDR3 is CASQGTSGEAWDTQYF. The CDR3 DNA follows: TGTGCCAGCCAAGGGACTAGCGGGGAAGCATGGGATACGCAGTATTTT.

The gene calls are TRBV4-3 and TRBJ2-2, with D unresolved. Trimming removed 2 bases at V and 1 base at J, with 2 bases between. Germline V gene data show CDR1 as LGHNA and CDR2 as YSLEER. This CDR3 is built from 13 residues. The CDR3 coding sequence is TGCGCCAGCAGCCAAAGGAACACCGGGGAGCTGTTTTTT. Its translation is CASSQRNTGELFF.

This chain joins TRBV5-4 and TRBJ1-2; 9 nucleotides match TRBD1. The germline gives CDR1 SGHNT, CDR2 YYREEE (reference sequence). Trimming removed 0 bases from V and 4 bases from J; junction bases left unmatched: 7. This CDR3 comprises 16 residues. CDR3 nucleotide sequence: TGTGCCAGCAGCTTGGGTGCGGGACAGGGCGGCTATGGCTACACCTTC. Protein sequence: CASSLGAGQGGYGYTF.

The CDR3 here is CASSYSYQNTEAFF. DNA of the CDR3: TGTGCCAGCAGTTACTCGTACCAGAACACTGAAGCTTTCTTT. V is TRBV6-5 and J is TRBJ1-1, with no clear D. Trimming took 0 bases from V and 1 from J, leaving 6 bases between them. The CDR3 spans 14 residues. Germline CDR1 is MNHEY and CDR2 is SVGAGI.